The present T cell receptor (beta chain) was sequenced within a study of OX40 agonist ivuxolimab in advanced cancers. In the study overall: The diagnoses of dose-escalation patients were hepatocellular carcinoma, melanoma, renal cell or head and neck cancer.

The protocol was immunoSEQ multiplex PCR, while the TCRdb copy is restricted to in-frame clones and leaves out a portion. There are around 84,000 clones in the sample; 94% occur only once, and approximately 10% lies in the top ten. Germline lookup yields CDR1 SEHNR and CDR2 FQNEAQ (reference sequence). Trimming stripped 5 bases from V and 3 bases from J, with 8 bases between. This CDR3 comprises 12 residues. Study outcomes and limitations: At 0.1 to 3.0 mg/kg, CD4+ and CD8+ blood T cells expanded clonally by week 6.

A word on this clone: Antigen: not known.

Sequencing was performed on CD4+ or CD8+ T cells sorted from blood, taken in a trial of the OX40 agonist ivuxolimab. The rearrangement uses TRBV7-9 and TRBJ2-7, with D perhaps matching TRBD2 (5 bases). The sequence was obtained from an adult with an advanced solid tumor such as melanoma, head and neck, liver or kidney cancer. CDR3 nucleotides: TGTGCCAGCAGCATCCGGGACTACGAGCAGTACTTC. Protein: CASSIRDYEQYF.